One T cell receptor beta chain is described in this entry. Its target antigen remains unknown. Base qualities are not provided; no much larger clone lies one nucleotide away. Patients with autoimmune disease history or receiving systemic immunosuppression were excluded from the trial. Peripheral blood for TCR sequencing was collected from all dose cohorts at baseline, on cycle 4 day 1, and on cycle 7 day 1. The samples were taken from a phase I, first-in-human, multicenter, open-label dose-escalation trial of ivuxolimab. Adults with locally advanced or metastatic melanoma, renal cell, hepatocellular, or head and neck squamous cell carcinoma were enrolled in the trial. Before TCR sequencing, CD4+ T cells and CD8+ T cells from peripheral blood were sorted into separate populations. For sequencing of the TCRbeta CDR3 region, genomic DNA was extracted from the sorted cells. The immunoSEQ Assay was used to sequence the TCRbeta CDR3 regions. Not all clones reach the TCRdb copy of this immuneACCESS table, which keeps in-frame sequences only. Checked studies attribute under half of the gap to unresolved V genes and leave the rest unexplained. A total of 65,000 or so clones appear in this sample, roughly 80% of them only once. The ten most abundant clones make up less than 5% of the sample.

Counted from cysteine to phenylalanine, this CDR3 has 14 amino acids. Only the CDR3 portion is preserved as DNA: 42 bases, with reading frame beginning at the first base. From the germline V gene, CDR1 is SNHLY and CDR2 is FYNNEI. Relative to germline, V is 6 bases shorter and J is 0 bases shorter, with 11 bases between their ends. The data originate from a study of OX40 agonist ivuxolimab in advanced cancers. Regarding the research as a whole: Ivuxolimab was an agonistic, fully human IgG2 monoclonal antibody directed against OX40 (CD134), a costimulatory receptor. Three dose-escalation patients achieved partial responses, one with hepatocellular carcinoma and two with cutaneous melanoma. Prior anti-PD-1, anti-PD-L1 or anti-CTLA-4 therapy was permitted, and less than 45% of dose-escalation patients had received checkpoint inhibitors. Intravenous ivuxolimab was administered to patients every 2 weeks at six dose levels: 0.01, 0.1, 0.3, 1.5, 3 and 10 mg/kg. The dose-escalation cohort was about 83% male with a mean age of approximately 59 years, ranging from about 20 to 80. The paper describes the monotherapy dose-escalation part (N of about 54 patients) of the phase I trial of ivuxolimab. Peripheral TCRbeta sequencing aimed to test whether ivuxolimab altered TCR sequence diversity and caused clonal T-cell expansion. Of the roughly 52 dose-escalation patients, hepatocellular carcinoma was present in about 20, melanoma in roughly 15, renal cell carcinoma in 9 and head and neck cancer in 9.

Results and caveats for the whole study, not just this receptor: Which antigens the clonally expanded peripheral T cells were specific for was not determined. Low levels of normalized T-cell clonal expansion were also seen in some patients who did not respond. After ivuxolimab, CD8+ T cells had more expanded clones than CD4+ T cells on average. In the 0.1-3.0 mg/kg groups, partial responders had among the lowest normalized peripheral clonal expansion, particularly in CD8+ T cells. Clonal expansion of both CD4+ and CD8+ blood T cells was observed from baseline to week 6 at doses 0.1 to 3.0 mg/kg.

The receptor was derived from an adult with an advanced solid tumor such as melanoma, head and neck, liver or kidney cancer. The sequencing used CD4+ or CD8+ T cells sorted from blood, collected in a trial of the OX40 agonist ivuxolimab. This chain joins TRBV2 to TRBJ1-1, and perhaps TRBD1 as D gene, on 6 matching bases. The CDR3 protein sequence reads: CASRVGQMNTEAFF. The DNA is TGTGCCAGCAGGGTAGGACAGATGAACACTGAAGCTTTCTTT.